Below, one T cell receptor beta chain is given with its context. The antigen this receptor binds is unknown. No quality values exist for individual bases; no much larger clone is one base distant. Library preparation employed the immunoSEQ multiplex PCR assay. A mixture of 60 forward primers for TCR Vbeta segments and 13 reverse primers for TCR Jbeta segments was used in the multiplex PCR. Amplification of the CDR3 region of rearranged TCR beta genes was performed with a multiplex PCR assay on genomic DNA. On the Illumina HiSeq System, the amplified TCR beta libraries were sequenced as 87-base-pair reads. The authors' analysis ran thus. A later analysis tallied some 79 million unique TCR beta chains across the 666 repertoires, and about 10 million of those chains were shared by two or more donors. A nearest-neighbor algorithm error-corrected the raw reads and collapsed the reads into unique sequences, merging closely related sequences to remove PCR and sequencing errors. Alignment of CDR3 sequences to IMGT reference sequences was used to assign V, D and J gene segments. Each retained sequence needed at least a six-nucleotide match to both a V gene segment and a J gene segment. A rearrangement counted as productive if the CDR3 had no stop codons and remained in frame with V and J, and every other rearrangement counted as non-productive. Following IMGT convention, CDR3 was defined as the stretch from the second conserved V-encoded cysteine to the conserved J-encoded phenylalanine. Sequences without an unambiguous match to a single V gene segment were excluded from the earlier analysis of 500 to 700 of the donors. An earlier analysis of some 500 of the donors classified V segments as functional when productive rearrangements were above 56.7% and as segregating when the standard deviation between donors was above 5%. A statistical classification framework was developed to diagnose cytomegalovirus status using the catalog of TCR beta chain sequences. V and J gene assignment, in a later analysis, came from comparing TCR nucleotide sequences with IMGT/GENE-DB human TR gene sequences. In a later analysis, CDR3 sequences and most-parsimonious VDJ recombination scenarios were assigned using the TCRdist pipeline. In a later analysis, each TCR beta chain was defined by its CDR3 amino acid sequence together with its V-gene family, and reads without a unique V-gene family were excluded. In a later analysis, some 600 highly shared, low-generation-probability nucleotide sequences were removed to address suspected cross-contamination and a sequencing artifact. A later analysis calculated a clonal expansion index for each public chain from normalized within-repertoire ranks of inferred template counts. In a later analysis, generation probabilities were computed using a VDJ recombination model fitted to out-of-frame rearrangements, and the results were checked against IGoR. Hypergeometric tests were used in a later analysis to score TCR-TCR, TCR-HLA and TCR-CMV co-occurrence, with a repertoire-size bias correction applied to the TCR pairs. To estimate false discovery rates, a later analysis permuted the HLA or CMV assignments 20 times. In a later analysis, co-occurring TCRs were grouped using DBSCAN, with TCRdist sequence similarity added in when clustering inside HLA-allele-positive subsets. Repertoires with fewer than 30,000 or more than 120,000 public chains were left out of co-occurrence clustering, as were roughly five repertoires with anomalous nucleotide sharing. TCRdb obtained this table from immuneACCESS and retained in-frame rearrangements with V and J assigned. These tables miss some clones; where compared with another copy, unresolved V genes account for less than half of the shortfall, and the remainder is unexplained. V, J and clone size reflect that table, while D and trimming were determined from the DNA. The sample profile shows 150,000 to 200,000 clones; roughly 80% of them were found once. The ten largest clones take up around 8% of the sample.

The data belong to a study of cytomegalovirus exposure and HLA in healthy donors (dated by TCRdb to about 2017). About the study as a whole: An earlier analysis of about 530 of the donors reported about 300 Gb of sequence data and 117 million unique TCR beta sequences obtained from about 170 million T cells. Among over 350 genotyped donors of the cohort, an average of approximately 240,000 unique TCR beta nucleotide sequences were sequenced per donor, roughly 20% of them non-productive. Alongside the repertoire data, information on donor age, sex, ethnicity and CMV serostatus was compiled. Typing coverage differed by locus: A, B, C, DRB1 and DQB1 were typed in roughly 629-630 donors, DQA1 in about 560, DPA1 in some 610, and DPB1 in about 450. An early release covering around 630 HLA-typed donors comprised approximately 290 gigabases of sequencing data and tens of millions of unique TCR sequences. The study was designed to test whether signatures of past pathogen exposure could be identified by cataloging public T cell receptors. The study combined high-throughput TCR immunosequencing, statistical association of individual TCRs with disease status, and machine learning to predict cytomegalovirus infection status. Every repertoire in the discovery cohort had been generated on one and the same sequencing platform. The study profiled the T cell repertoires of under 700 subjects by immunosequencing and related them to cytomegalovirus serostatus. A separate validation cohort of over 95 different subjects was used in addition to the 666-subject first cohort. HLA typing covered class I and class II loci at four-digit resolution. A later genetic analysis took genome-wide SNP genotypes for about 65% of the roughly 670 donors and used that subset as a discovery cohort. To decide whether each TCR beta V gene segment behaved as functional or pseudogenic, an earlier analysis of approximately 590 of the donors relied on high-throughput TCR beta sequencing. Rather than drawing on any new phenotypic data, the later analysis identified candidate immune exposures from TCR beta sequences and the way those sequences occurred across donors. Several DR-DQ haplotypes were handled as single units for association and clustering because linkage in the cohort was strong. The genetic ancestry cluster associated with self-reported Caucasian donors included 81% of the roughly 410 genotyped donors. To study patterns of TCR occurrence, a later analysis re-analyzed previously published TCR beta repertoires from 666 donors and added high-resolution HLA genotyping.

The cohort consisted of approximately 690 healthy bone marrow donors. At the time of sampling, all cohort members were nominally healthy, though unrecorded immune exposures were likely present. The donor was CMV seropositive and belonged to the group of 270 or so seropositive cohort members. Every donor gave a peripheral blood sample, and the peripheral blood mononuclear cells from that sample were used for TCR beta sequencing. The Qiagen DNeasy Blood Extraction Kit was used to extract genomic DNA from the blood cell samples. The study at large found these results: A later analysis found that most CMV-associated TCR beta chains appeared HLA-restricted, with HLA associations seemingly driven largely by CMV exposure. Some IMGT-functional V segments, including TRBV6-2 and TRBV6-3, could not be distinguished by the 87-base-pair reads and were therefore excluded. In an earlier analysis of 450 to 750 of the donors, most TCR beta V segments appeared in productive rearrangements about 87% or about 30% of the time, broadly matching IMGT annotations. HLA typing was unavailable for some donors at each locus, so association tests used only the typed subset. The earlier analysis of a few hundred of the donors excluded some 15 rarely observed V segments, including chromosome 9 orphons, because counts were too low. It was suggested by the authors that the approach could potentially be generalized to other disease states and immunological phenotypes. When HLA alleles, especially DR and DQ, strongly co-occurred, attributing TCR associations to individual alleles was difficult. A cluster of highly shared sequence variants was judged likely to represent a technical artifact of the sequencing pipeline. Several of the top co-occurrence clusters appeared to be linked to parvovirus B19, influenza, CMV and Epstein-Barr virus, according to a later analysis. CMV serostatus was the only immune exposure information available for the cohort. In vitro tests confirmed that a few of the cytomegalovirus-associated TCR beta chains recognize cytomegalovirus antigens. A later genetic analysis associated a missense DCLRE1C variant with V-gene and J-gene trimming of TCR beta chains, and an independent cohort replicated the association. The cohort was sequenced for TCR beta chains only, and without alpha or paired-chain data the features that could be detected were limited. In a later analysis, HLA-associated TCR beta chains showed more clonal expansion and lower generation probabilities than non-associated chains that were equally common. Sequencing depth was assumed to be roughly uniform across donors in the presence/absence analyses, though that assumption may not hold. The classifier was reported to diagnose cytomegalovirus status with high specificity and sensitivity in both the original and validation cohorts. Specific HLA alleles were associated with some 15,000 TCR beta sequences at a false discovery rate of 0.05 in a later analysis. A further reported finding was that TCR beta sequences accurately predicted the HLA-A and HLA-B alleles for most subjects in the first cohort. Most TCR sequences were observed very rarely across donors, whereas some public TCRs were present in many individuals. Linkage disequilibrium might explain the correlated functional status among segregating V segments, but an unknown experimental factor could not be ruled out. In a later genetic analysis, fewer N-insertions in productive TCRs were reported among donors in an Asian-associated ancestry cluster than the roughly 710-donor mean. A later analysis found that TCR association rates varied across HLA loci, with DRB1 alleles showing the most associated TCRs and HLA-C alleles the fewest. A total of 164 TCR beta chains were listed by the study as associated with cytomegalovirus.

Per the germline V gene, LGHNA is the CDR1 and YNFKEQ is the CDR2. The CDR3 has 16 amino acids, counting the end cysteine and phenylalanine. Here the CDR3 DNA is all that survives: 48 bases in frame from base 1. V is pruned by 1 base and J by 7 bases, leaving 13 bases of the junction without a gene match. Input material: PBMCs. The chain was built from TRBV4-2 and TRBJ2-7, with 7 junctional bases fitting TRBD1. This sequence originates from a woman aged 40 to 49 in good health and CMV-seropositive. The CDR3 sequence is CASSQVKEGAAREQYF. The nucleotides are TGTGCCAGCAGCCAAGTAAAAGAGGGGGCGGCTCGGGAGCAGTACTTC.